This record covers a single T cell receptor (beta chain). Its antigen is not yet known. No clone much larger than this one lies a single base away; base qualities are absent. The instrument given in TCRdb is Illumina HiSeq 1500. In TCRdb, the public reads were trimmed at Q25 with fastp and aligned with MiXCR, with productive beta chains retained. Here each entry gathers all rows of one CDR3 protein and keeps the most common genes and DNA. The sample profile shows roughly 500,000 distinct CDR3 sequences; about 44% of them were found once. The ten biggest clones cover around 45% of the sample. The sample is drawn from a study of T cell repertoires in cytomegalovirus infection (dated by TCRdb to between 2018 and 2021). About the full investigation: Peptide stimulations targeted recently identified HLA-C-restricted CMV epitopes, whose presentation resists viral immunomodulation, together with well-studied HLA-B-restricted epitopes. Because public TCR beta signatures pointed to carriage of CMV infection together with the matching HLA type, the HLA type of each donor mattered for the analysis. What the authors observed across the whole study: In both this cohort and an independent roughly 330-donor cohort, the cumulative frequency of public TCR beta family members distinguished carriers of CMV infection plus the relevant HLA type. The ex vivo response was dominated by HLA-C-restricted CMV-specific TCR beta clonotypes, which also provided the single most frequent clonotype in two of eight donors.

The CDR3 covers 16 residues, taking in both the cysteine and the phenylalanine. Just the 48-base CDR3 DNA is kept, in frame starting at base 1. According to the germline V gene (reference sequence), CDR1 reads LNHDA and CDR2 reads SQIVND. V drops 5 bases and J drops 6 bases, leaving 19 bases in between. This specimen's treatment or condition label, per the study, means: in vitro stimulation with specific CMV peptide epitopes to enrich CMV-specific T cells. The rearranged segments are TRBV19 and TRBJ1-4; the D gene is unclear. This TCR derives from a human donor in good health (CMV status not recorded). Some clones in this sample may be carry-over from other donors' samples. Here the sequenced sample was cultured PBMCs, taken from culture after CMV antigen stimulation. The CDR3 protein: CASSSPGGLRDEKLFF. The nucleotide sequence reads as follows: TGTGCCAGTAGTTCTCCCGGAGGCCTGAGGGATGAAAAACTGTTTTTT.